A single sample is the source of the 10 T cell receptor beta chains below, sequenced in a study of cytomegalovirus exposure and HLA in healthy donors (dated by TCRdb to about 2017). Receptors were amplified or captured by the immunoSEQ multiplex PCR assay. The multiplex PCR relied on a mix of 60 forward primers for TCR Vbeta segments and 13 reverse primers for TCR Jbeta segments. TCRdb's version of the immuneACCESS table is confined to in-frame rearrangements and falls short of the full clone set. An unresolved V gene accounts for under half of the shortfall where checked; the remainder is of unknown origin. This sample is represented by about 130,000 clones; roughly 70% of them were singletons. Over 3% of the sample rests with the top ten. Sequences were obtained from PBMCs. The source is a man in his forties or fifties in good health and CMV-seronegative.

This clone has only a few counts. The chain joins TRBV30 to TRBJ1-1; no clear D. V lost 0 bases, J lost 1 base, and 9 bases lay in between. CDR3 length: 14 amino acids. Germline V CDR1 and CDR2: GTSNPN, SVGIG (reference sequence). The CDR3 DNA reads as TGTGCCTGGAGTGTATACAGTGGGAACACTGAAGCTTTCTTT. It is translated as CAWSVYSGNTEAFF.

The chain links TRBV5-1 to TRBJ2-3, with 10 bases that match TRBD2. Germline trimming cut 2 bases from V and 5 bases from J; bases unmatched to any gene: 11. CDR3 length equals 17 residues. The V gene's germline CDR1 is SGHRS and CDR2 YFSETQ. The CDR3 protein is CASSFARGVAGGDTQYF. DNA of the CDR3: TGCGCCAGCAGCTTTGCCCGCGGGGTAGCGGGAGGAGATACGCAGTATTTT.

The chain combines TRBV5-1 with TRBJ2-3, with a tentative D call TRBD1 (5 bases). Per the germline V gene, CDR1 is SGHRS and CDR2 is YFSETQ. This CDR3 spans 17 amino acids. Trimming removed 3 bases at V and 1 base at J, with 18 bases between. In DNA, the CDR3 is TGCGCCAGCAGCTCGACACCTCAGGGAAGTGGCACAGATACGCAGTATTTT. It codes for CASSSTPQGSGTDTQYF.

The count of this clone is one. CDR3 DNA sequence: TGTGCCAGCAGCTTAGCCTTTAGCAATCAGCCCCAGCATTTT. Protein: CASSLAFSNQPQHF. The chain combines TRBV7-2 with TRBJ1-5, with no clear D. The germline gives CDR1 SGHTA, CDR2 FQGNSA. This CDR3 is built from 14 residues. V was trimmed by 0 bases and J by 0 bases, leaving 3 bases between them.

The chain has TRBV21-1 and TRBJ1-2; the table's D call, TRBD1, has no DNA check behind it. TRBV21-1 is given as a pseudogene. CDR3 size: 16 residues. The CDR3 region is CASSKFWQGNIYGYTF. DNA of the CDR3: TGTGCCAGCAGCAAATTTTGGCAGGGGAACATCTATGGCTACACCTTC.

V and J are TRBV2 and TRBJ1-2, with unresolved D. CDR1 is SNHLY and CDR2 is FYNNEI in the germline V gene. Trimming left V 8 bases short and J 4 bases short, with 14 bases between. CDR3 length equals 13 residues. Here the CDR3 reads CASDRRRSYGYTF. The CDR3 DNA sequence: TGTGCCAGCGACCGACGGCGGTCCTATGGCTACACCTTC. The full variable domain, with the rest looked up from reference TRBV2 and TRBJ1-2, is EPEVTQTPSHQVTQMGQEVILRCVPISNHLYFYWYRQILGQKVEFLVSFYNNEISEKSEIFDDQFSVERPDGSNFTLKIRSTKLEDSAMYFCASDRRRSYGYTFGSGTRLTVV.

V gene TRBV7-3 combines with J gene TRBJ2-1; TRBD1 matches at 7 bases. This CDR3 has 15 amino acids. Germline V gene sequence: CDR1 SGHTA, CDR2 FQGTGA. The V and J ends lost 4 bases and 9 bases, in that order; junction bases with no gene match: 12. The CDR3 DNA sequence: TGTGCCAGCAGCTCCTCGACAGGGTTTCTCCGTGAGCAGTTCTTC. Translated, it gives CASSSSTGFLREQFF.

The rearrangement joins TRBV5-1 to TRBJ1-4; 9 bases line up with TRBD1. This CDR3 comprises 14 residues. Germline V gene lookup returns CDR1 SGHRS and CDR2 YFSETQ. V lost 4 bases to trimming and J lost 8 bases; unmatched junction nucleotides: 6. In nucleotides, the CDR3 is TGCGCCAGCAGCCCGGGACAGGGAGGGGAAAAACTGTTTTTT. It translates to CASSPGQGGEKLFF.

On this clone: At the DNA level, this CDR3 is encoded by other sequences in the same sample as well. The rearrangement joins TRBV7-2 to TRBJ2-3; D is undetermined. V lost 1 base to trimming and J lost 0 bases, with 5 bases between them. The V gene's germline CDR1 is SGHTA and CDR2 FQGNSA. The CDR3 runs 14 residues. This CDR3 is CASSLGTSTDTQYF. In DNA, the CDR3 is TGTGCCAGCAGCTTAGGTACTAGCACAGATACGCAGTATTTT.

This chain uses TRBV7-9 with TRBJ1-2; TRBD1 matches 7 bases. CDR3 length equals 13 residues. The germline V gene has CDR1 SEHNR and CDR2 FQNEAQ (reference sequence). V was pared by 4 bases and J by 7 bases, with 6 bases of the junction left unmatched. CDR3 protein: CASSSRDSSGYTF. CDR3 bases: TGTGCCAGCAGCTCCCGGGACAGCTCTGGCTACACCTTC. The full variable domain, with the rest looked up from reference TRBV7-9 and TRBJ1-2, is DTGVSQNPRHKITKRGQNVTFRCDPISEHNRLYWYRQTLGQGPEFLTYFQNEAQLEKSRLLSDRFSAERPKGSFSTLEIQRTEQGDSAMYLCASSSRDSSGYTFGSGTRLTVV.